Below are 32 T cell receptor beta chains sequenced from a single sample in a study of blood T cell repertoires in COVID-19 (dated by TCRdb to about 2020). The library relied on the immunoSEQ multiplex PCR assay. TCRdb took this table from immuneACCESS and kept in-frame rearrangements with V and J called. Such tables lack part of the clones; where checked against another copy, unresolved V genes explain under half of the gap, and the rest is unexplained. In this sample the table shows about 72,000 clones, approximately 89% of which occur a single time. The ten top clones hold 4.8% of the sample. Specimen: peripheral blood. The origin of the receptors is a woman aged 55-70 years with active COVID-19.

The chain couples TRBV6-1 to TRBJ1-3; maybe TRBD1 (6 bases). CDR3 length equals 14 residues. Per germline, CDR1 MNHNS and CDR2 SASEGT. V gave up 6 bases and J gave up 1 base, with 10 bases separating them. Written as DNA, the CDR3 is TGTGCCAGCAGCTTTGGACAGTCTGGAAACACCATATATTTT. It codes for CASSFGQSGNTIYF.

J is TRBJ1-4 and V is TRBV18; 7 nucleotides agree with TRBD1. CDR1 KGHSH and CDR2 LQKENI come from the germline V gene. V was clipped by 2 bases and J by 2 bases; unmatched bases: 2. The CDR3 is 15 residues long. CDR3 residues: CASSPADRTNEKLFF. The CDR3, as DNA: TGTGCCAGCTCACCAGCGGACAGGACTAATGAAAAACTGTTTTTT.

CDR3 protein: CASLPTGQGNEKLFF. DNA of the CDR3: TGTGCCAGCCTCCCCACTGGGCAGGGTAATGAAAAACTGTTTTTT. The V gene is TRBV27, the J gene TRBJ1-4; possibly TRBD1 for D (5 bases). This CDR3 has 15 residues. The V end lost 8 bases, the J end lost 4 bases, and 17 bases lay between the germline ends. Germline CDR1 and CDR2: MNHEY and SMNVEV (reference sequence).

This clone was counted a single time. This rearrangement joins TRBV5-6 to TRBJ1-4; possible D gene TRBD1, 6 bases. Between the trimmed V and J ends, which lost 4 bases and 7 bases, there was a span of 20 bases. From germline, CDR1 is SGHDT and CDR2 YYEEEE. This CDR3 spans 16 amino acids. DNA of the CDR3: TGTGCCAGCAGCCGCGAAGACAGGCGAGGAGGTGAAAAACTGTTTTTT. Protein product: CASSREDRRGGEKLFF.

The gene calls are TRBV28 and TRBJ2-7; 11 bases line up with TRBD2. After removal of 5 bases from V and 0 bases from J, the junction contained 0 bases not matched to a gene. This CDR3 comprises 14 residues. CDR1 MDHEN and CDR2 SYDVKM come from the germline V gene. CDR3 amino acids: CASSLAGGSYEQYF. The CDR3 nucleotides read TGTGCCAGCAGTCTAGCGGGAGGCTCCTACGAGCAGTACTTC.

This clone was picked up one time. The J gene is TRBJ1-1, the V gene TRBV5-1; possible D gene TRBD1, 5 bases. CDR3 length: 15 residues. Deletions cut 1 base from V and 3 bases from J, with 13 bases between. Germline V CDR1 and CDR2: SGHRS, YFSETQ. CDR3 DNA: TGCGCCAGCAGCTTGTTTCCCAGGGCGGACACTGAAGCTTTCTTT. The encoded protein is CASSLFPRADTEAFF. The full variable domain, rest sourced from reference TRBV5-1 and TRBJ1-1, is KAGVTQTPRYLIKTRGQQVTLSCSPISGHRSVSWYQQTPGQGLQFLFEYFSETQRNKGNFPGRFSGRQFSNSRSEMNVSTLELGDSALYLCASSLFPRADTEAFFGQGTRLTVV.

This rearrangement joins TRBV28 to TRBJ2-5; the match to TRBD1 covers 7 bases. This CDR3 has 14 amino acids. The germline V gene encodes CDR1 MDHEN and CDR2 SYDVKM. J gave up 1 base and V 4 bases, and 3 bases lay outside the gene matches. CDR3 sequence reads: CASSSTGVQETQYF. The CDR3 DNA reads TGTGCCAGCAGTTCCACAGGGGTCCAAGAGACCCAGTACTTC.

This clone was counted between two and nine times. CDR3 in amino acids: CASSDALAGETQYF. The CDR3 DNA reads TGTGCCAGCAGTGATGCACTAGCGGGAGAGACCCAGTACTTC. The chain employs TRBV6-4 and TRBJ2-5; 9 bases are a match to TRBD2. The length of the CDR3 is 14 residues. From germline, CDR1 is MRHNA and CDR2 SNTAGT. The V gene end was trimmed by 3 bases and the J gene end by 4 bases; junction bases not matched to a gene: 3.

J is TRBJ2-3 and V is TRBV5-1; 11 bases align to TRBD2. Trimming cost V 3 bases and J 0 bases; bases outside gene matches: 9. Germline values: CDR1 SGHRS, CDR2 YFSETQ. This CDR3 region has 18 residues. CDR3 DNA sequence: TGCGCCAGCAGCTCGCCGACTAGCGGGGCAACTAGCACAGATACGCAGTATTTT. It specifies CASSSPTSGATSTDTQYF. Full variable domain (remainder filled in from reference TRBV5-1 and TRBJ2-3): KAGVTQTPRYLIKTRGQQVTLSCSPISGHRSVSWYQQTPGQGLQFLFEYFSETQRNKGNFPGRFSGRQFSNSRSEMNVSTLELGDSALYLCASSSPTSGATSTDTQYFGPGTRLTVL.

This sequence joins TRBV7-2 and TRBJ2-7; D might be TRBD2 (6 bases). The germline gives CDR1 SGHTA, CDR2 FQGNSA. The V gene lost 8 bases and the J gene lost 3 bases, with 20 bases spanning the gap. The length of the CDR3 is 15 residues. In DNA, the CDR3 is TGTGCCAGCCGGGGAGGTGGGGACGGGAACTACGAGCAGTACTTC. This sequence encodes CASRGGGDGNYEQYF.

The chain has TRBV2 and TRBJ2-1; TRBD1 matches at 10 bases. J gave up 9 bases and V 6 bases, and 11 bases lay outside the gene matches. The germline V gene encodes CDR1 SNHLY and CDR2 FYNNEI. The CDR3 is made up of 15 amino acids. The CDR3 loop reads CASSYRDRGPSEQFF. For the CDR3, the DNA is TGTGCCAGCAGCTACCGGGACAGGGGTCCAAGTGAGCAGTTCTTC.

This chain joins TRBV27 and TRBJ2-1; a weak D match, TRBD2 (6 bases). Trimming removed 4 bases at V and 3 bases at J, with 13 bases between. CDR3 size: 15 residues. The V gene's germline CDR1 is MNHEY and CDR2 SMNVEV (reference sequence). The DNA for the CDR3 is TGTGCCAGCAGTTCGGGACGGGGGTACTACAATGAGCAGTTCTTC. Encoded protein: CASSSGRGYYNEQFF.

This clone was recorded only once. The chain has TRBV5-1 and TRBJ2-7; 7 bases fit TRBD1. Germline lookup yields CDR1 SGHRS and CDR2 YFSETQ. This CDR3 region has 12 residues. The ends lost 4 bases at V and 6 bases at J; junction bases unmatched: 4. The CDR3 nucleotides read TGCGCCAGCAGCCCGACAGGGCTCGAGCAGTACTTC. Translated, it gives CASSPTGLEQYF.

The chain combines TRBV5-1 with TRBJ2-5, with D possibly TRBD2 on 6 matching bases. This CDR3 has 15 residues. Trimming cost V 4 bases and J 1 base, with 14 bases left between them. Germline V lookup: CDR1 SGHRS, CDR2 YFSETQ. CDR3 in DNA: TGCGCCAGCAGCCCCTGGGGCGGGACCCAAGAGACCCAGTACTTC. Its translation is CASSPWGGTQETQYF.

The V and J genes are TRBV18 and TRBJ2-5; TRBD1 matches at 9 bases. This CDR3 is 14 amino acids long. V shed 8 bases, J shed 5 bases, and the junction held 9 bases outside the gene matches. In germline, CDR1 is KGHSH, CDR2 LQKENI. CDR3 nucleotide sequence: TGTGCCAGCGCCCCGGGACAGGGACATGAGACCCAGTACTTC. It encodes CASAPGQGHETQYF.

This sequence joins TRBV7-2 and TRBJ2-1; D uncertain. The CDR3 length is 14 residues. Trimming pared 5 bases from V and 4 bases from J, leaving 12 bases between. Germline V gives CDR1 SGHTA, CDR2 FQGNSA. The CDR3 loop is CASSHNSRYNEQFF. CDR3 nucleotides: TGTGCCAGCAGCCACAATAGCCGGTACAATGAGCAGTTCTTC.

The V and J genes are TRBV18 and TRBJ1-2; TRBD1 matches 8 bases. The CDR3 runs 15 residues. The V and J ends lost 2 bases and 6 bases, in that order; junction bases with no gene match: 8. Germline V gives CDR1 KGHSH, CDR2 LQKENI. Written as DNA, the CDR3 is TGTGCCAGCTCACCAACACGACAGGGGTACGATGGCTACACCTTC. It translates to CASSPTRQGYDGYTF.

The rearrangement uses TRBV5-1 and TRBJ2-2; the match to TRBD2 covers 9 bases. This CDR3 has 17 residues. J was trimmed by 0 bases and V by 1 base; bases with no gene match: 4. Germline V gives CDR1 SGHRS, CDR2 YFSETQ. The CDR3 is CASSLLASGANTGELFF. The CDR3 DNA follows: TGCGCCAGCAGCTTGTTAGCTAGCGGGGCGAACACCGGGGAGCTGTTTTTT. Full variable domain (missing parts from reference TRBV5-1 and TRBJ2-2): KAGVTQTPRYLIKTRGQQVTLSCSPISGHRSVSWYQQTPGQGLQFLFEYFSETQRNKGNFPGRFSGRQFSNSRSEMNVSTLELGDSALYLCASSLLASGANTGELFFGEGSRLTVL.

The V and J genes are TRBV19 and TRBJ1-1; 8 bases line up with TRBD1. Looked up from germline, CDR1 is LNHDA and CDR2 is SQIVND (reference sequence). J lost 2 bases, V lost 5 bases, and 7 bases had no gene match. The CDR3 has 15 residues. The CDR3 spells CASSVTTGANTEAFF. The CDR3 bases are TGTGCCAGTAGTGTAACGACAGGGGCCAACACTGAAGCTTTCTTT.

The rearrangement uses TRBV28 and TRBJ1-2, with 9 bases that match TRBD1. Germline CDR1 MDHEN, CDR2 SYDVKM. The CDR3 covers 20 residues. The V gene end was trimmed by 3 bases and the J gene end by 7 bases; junction bases not matched to a gene: 24. CDR3 sequence reads: CASSFPKGDRDRVSGLGYTF. The DNA for the CDR3 is TGTGCCAGCAGTTTCCCGAAGGGGGACCGGGACAGGGTGAGCGGGCTTGGCTACACCTTC.

A single count supports this clone. The V call is TRBV2, the J call TRBJ1-4; D might be TRBD1 (5 bases). CDR3 size: 13 residues. Germline V gene lookup returns CDR1 SNHLY and CDR2 FYNNEI. V was clipped by 8 bases and J by 3 bases, with 10 bases between them. The CDR3 sequence is CASRRGPNEKLFF. The CDR3 DNA reads as TGTGCCAGCCGGAGGGGTCCTAATGAAAAACTGTTTTTT.

This clone was recorded once. The genes are TRBV2 and TRBJ2-5; the match to TRBD2 covers 13 bases. J lost 1 base, V lost 4 bases, and 9 bases had no gene match. The CDR3 length is 18 residues. The germline V gene has CDR1 SNHLY and CDR2 FYNNEI. The CDR3 bases are TGTGCCAGCAGTGGGGGACTAGCGGGAAGGTGGGGCCAAGAGACCCAGTACTTC. Its protein is CASSGGLAGRWGQETQYF.

V gene TRBV11-1 combines with J gene TRBJ2-1; D might be TRBD1 (5 bases). The CDR3 contains 13 residues. From germline, CDR1 is SGHAT and CDR2 FQDESV (reference sequence). The ends were cut back, 1 base at V and 9 bases at J, with 10 bases in the middle. This chain's CDR3 is CASSLELRGEQFF. The CDR3 coding sequence is TGTGCCAGCAGCTTAGAACTTAGGGGTGAGCAGTTCTTC. Combining the CDR3 with reference TRBV11-1 and TRBJ2-1 gives the whole variable domain EAEVAQSPRYKITEKSQAVAFWCDPISGHATLYWYRQILGQGPELLVQFQDESVVDDSQLPKDRFSAERLKGVDSTLKIQPAELGDSAMYLCASSLELRGEQFFGPGTRLTVL.

This chain uses TRBV24-1 with TRBJ2-1; 9 nucleotides match TRBD2. CDR3 length: 16 residues. With 5 bases clipped from V and 9 bases from J, the junction kept 13 bases outside the gene matches. Germline V gene sequence: CDR1 KGHDR, CDR2 SFDVKD. The CDR3 coding sequence is TGTGCCACCAGTGGGAATCTTGGGACTAGCCTTCGTGAGCAGTTCTTC. This gives the protein CATSGNLGTSLREQFF.

The V gene is TRBV15, the J gene TRBJ2-7; no reliable D call. CDR3 length equals 13 residues. Germline V gene data show CDR1 as LNHNV and CDR2 as YYDKDF (reference sequence). V lost 0 bases, J lost 3 bases, and 6 bases lay in between. CDR3 loop: CATSRESYYEQYF. CDR3 sequence (DNA): TGTGCCACCAGCAGAGAATCCTACTACGAGCAGTACTTC.

This chain uses TRBV3-1 (or the pseudogene TRBV3-2) with TRBJ1-1; D gene ambiguous. The CDR3 runs 13 residues. V gave up 1 base and J gave up 6 bases, with 9 bases separating them. The germline V gene encodes CDR1 LGHDT and CDR2 YNNKEL (reference sequence). CDR3 nucleotide sequence: TGTGCCAGCAGCCAAGCCGCAGAGGCTGAAGCTTTCTTT. This translates into CASSQAAEAEAFF.

V usage is TRBV7-9 and J usage is TRBJ1-4; weak D call: TRBD1 (5 bases). V was shortened by 3 bases and J by 7 bases, with 12 bases between the two germline ends. The CDR3 has 14 residues. The germline gives CDR1 SEHNR, CDR2 FQNEAQ (reference sequence). This chain's CDR3 is CASSFGGSGEKLFF. The CDR3 region has the DNA TGTGCCAGCAGCTTCGGGGGTAGTGGTGAAAAACTGTTTTTT.

The DNA of the CDR3 is TGCGCCAGCAGCCATACGACAGGGGATGGCTACACCTTC. The encoded protein is CASSHTTGDGYTF. This chain joins TRBV4-1 and TRBJ1-2, with 8 bases lining up with TRBD1. The V and J ends lost 3 bases and 6 bases, in that order; junction bases with no gene match: 3. CDR3 length: 13 residues. Germline CDR1 reads MGHRA; CDR2 reads YSYEKL.

This chain uses TRBV27 with TRBJ2-3; 9 nucleotides match TRBD2. V was clipped by 5 bases and J by 2 bases; unmatched bases: 14. The length of the CDR3 is 18 residues. Germline CDR1 is MNHEY and CDR2 is SMNVEV (reference sequence). The CDR3 protein is CASSNLRLAGPDTDTQYF. CDR3 nucleotide sequence: TGTGCCAGCAGTAATTTACGTCTAGCGGGACCGGACACAGATACGCAGTATTTT.

This clone was observed a few times. The chain employs TRBV12-3 or TRBV12-4 and TRBJ1-5, with D perhaps matching TRBD1 (6 bases). The V end lost 4 bases, the J end lost 9 bases, and 10 bases lay between the germline ends. The CDR3 extends over 12 amino acids. CDR3 nucleotide sequence: TGTGCCAGCAGTTCAGGGGTGCGGCCCCAGCATTTT. It is translated as CASSSGVRPQHF.

This clone has just one count. The chain recombines TRBV6-5 with TRBJ2-6, with D perhaps TRBD1 (5 bases). Germline V CDR1 and CDR2: MNHEY, SVGAGI. Deletions cut 5 bases from V and 1 base from J, with 9 bases between. CDR3 length: 15 residues. The CDR3 nucleotides read TGTGCCAGCAGTCGACAGATTTCTGGGGCCAACGTCCTGACTTTC. Its protein product is CASSRQISGANVLTF.

V gene TRBV12-3 or TRBV12-4 combines with J gene TRBJ2-7, with no clear D. The CDR3 length is 12 residues. V gave up 6 bases and J gave up 11 bases, with 17 bases separating them. The CDR3 DNA is TGTGCCAGCAGCCCAGCCCCCGGAGCCGAGTACTTC. Residues: CASSPAPGAEYF.